Listed below are T cell receptor beta chains from one sample, sequenced in a study of cytomegalovirus exposure and HLA in healthy donors. Profiling relied on immunoSEQ multiplex PCR, and the TCRdb table lists in-frame clones only, not all of them. The sample yields over 150,000 clones, 84% seen once. Sequenced input: PBMCs. Source of these receptors: a girl aged 10 to 17 in good health and CMV-seropositive. The CDR3 runs from the conserved cysteine through the conserved F or W. D genes are given only for firm matches. Rows give clone size only sometimes, using once, few, many, or a class for an expanded clone.

.,.,TRBJ1-4,TRBV4-1,TGCGCCAGCAGCCAAGTGGGATCCAGGGCTGAAAAACTGTTTTTT,CASSQVGSRAEKLFF
TRBD1,.,TRBJ1-2,TRBV20-1,TGCAGTGCGCGGACAGGGTCCGGCTACACCTTC,CSARTGSGYTF
.,.,TRBJ1-5,TRBV10-3,TGTGCCATCAGTACCGAGATTAGCAATCAGCCCCAGCATTTT,CAISTEISNQPQHF
.,.,TRBJ1-6,TRBV9,TGTGCCAGCAGCGCCCGACAGGAAATCTCCTATAATTCACCCCTCCACTTT,CASSARQEISYNSPLHF
.,.,TRBJ1-1,TRBV6-5,TGTGCCAGCAGTGCGGACAGTAACACTGAAGCTTTCTTT,CASSADSNTEAFF
.,.,TRBJ1-4,TRBV9,TGTGCCAGCAGCGTAGGGGGCAGGGTCTTGGCTAATGAAAAACTGTTTTTT,CASSVGGRVLANEKLFF
.,once,TRBJ1-1,TRBV29-1,TGCAGCGTTGAAGATCTTCCCGAGGAAGCTTTCTTT,CSVEDLPEEAFF
TRBD1,once,TRBJ1-1,TRBV2,TGTGCCAGCACCGGGAACAGGGGGGAGAACACTGAAGCTTTCTTT,CASTGNRGENTEAFF
.,.,TRBJ2-7,TRBV6-5,TGTGCCAGCAGTTATTCAACTGCCCCCTCCTACGAGCAGTACTTC,CASSYSTAPSYEQYF
TRBD2,once,TRBJ2-1,TRBV9,TGTGCCAGCAGCGTAGGAGACAGCGGGGTCTTTTACAATGAGCAGTTCTTC,CASSVGDSGVFYNEQFF
TRBD1,.,TRBJ1-2,TRBV6-1,TGTGCCAGCAGTGAAGGACAGGGGAGCCATGGCTACACCTTC,CASSEGQGSHGYTF
.,.,TRBJ2-3,TRBV19,TGTGCCAGTAGACCTGTGGCGGGATCTATCACAGATACGCAGTATTTT,CASRPVAGSITDTQYF
TRBD1,.,TRBJ1-2,TRBV7-3,TGTGCCAGCAGCCCCAGGGACAGGGGGGATGGCTACACCTTC,CASSPRDRGDGYTF
TRBD2,few,TRBJ2-3,TRBV7-3,TGTGCCAGCAGCTTAGGCCCCAGCGGGGGGGACTCAGCTACGCAGTATTTT,CASSLGPSGGDSATQYF
.,.,TRBJ1-5,TRBV5-1,TGCGCCAGCAGCTTGGACGGGGTGAGTCAGCCCCAGCATTTT,CASSLDGVSQPQHF
.,.,TRBJ1-1,TRBV20-1,TGCAGTGCTAGTAGGGGCTCAGCTTTCTTT,CSASRGSAFF
.,.,TRBJ1-4,TRBV5-6,TGTGCCAGCAGCTTGGGAGCGGTCAGAGAAAAACTGTTTTTT,CASSLGAVREKLFF
.,.,TRBJ1-1,TRBV18,TGTGCCAGCTCCCTTACTTGGAGGGAAGCTTTCTTT,CASSLTWREAFF
.,.,TRBJ2-7,TRBV6-6,TGTGCCTGCGGCAGACTCTCCTACGAGCAGTACTTC,CACGRLSYEQYF
TRBD2,.,TRBJ2-6,TRBV6-1,TGTGCCAGCAGTGGACCACGGGAGGCTGGGGCCAACGTCCTGACTTTC,CASSGPREAGANVLTF
TRBD1,.,TRBJ2-5,TRBV7-3,TGTGCCAGCAGCCCCGACAGGGCAGGAGAGACCCAGTACTTC,CASSPDRAGETQYF
TRBD1,few,TRBJ1-1,TRBV7-9,TGTGCCAGCAGCATTTTGGGACAGGGGGGGACTGAAGCTTTCTTT,CASSILGQGGTEAFF
TRBD2,few,TRBJ2-1,TRBV7-9,TGTGCCAGCAGCTTCCGGGGGGGTTTTGTGGAGCAGTTCTTC,CASSFRGGFVEQFF
TRBD2,once,TRBJ2-5,TRBV7-9,TGTGCCAGCAGCTTAGCGAATAGCGGGGGCCAAGAGACCCAGTACTTC,CASSLANSGGQETQYF
.,.,TRBJ2-7,TRBV19,TGTGCCAGTAGCGTAGACAGACCTTACTACGAGCAGTACTTC,CASSVDRPYYEQYF
.,.,TRBJ2-7,TRBV13,TGTGCCAGCAGCTCAGTCGTGAACAAGTCCTACGAGCAGTACTTC,CASSSVVNKSYEQYF
.,.,TRBJ1-1,TRBV19,TGTGCCAGTAGTACCTTAATCGGGGGGACCACTGAAGCTTTCTTT,CASSTLIGGTTEAFF
TRBD2,once,TRBJ2-1,TRBV28,TGTGCCAGCAGTTTTCGCGGGGGGTTCTCCTACAATGAGCAGTTCTTC,CASSFRGGFSYNEQFF
.,.,TRBJ1-1,TRBV5-8,TGTGCCAGCAGCTGGACAGCGAACACTGAAGCTTTCTTT,CASSWTANTEAFF
TRBD2,once,TRBJ2-7,TRBV9,TGTGCCAGCAGCGTAGAGGGGAGGGACTTCGGCGAGCAGTACTTC,CASSVEGRDFGEQYF
TRBD2,.,TRBJ2-7,TRBV19,TGTGCCAGTAGTTCCACGGGACTAGGGGTCGGAGAGCAGTACTTC,CASSSTGLGVGEQYF
TRBD1,.,TRBJ2-4,TRBV7-9,TGTGCCAGCAGCGGTTGGACAGGGGAAAACATTCAGTACTTC,CASSGWTGENIQYF
.,.,TRBJ2-1,TRBV6-4,TGTGCCAGCAGTGACCGGGACTACAATGAGCAGTTCTTC,CASSDRDYNEQFF
.,.,TRBJ1-2,TRBV18,TGTGCCAGCTCACTGAGGACAGATGGCTACACCTTC,CASSLRTDGYTF
TRBD1,.,TRBJ2-2,TRBV19,TGTGCCAGTATTGCAGGGGGAGATGCCGGGGAACTGTTTTTT,CASIAGGDAGELFF
TRBD1,.,TRBJ1-5,TRBV5-1,TGCGCCAGCAGCTTTGGGACAGGTAACCAGCCCCAGCATTTT,CASSFGTGNQPQHF
TRBD1,.,TRBJ1-1,TRBV20-1,TGCAGTGCCCCAGGGGGCACTGAAGCTTTCTTT,CSAPGGTEAFF
TRBD2,.,TRBJ2-3,TRBV4-2,TGTGCCAGCAGCCAACCCCTGCCCTCGTCAAGCGGGGGGGCCTATGACACAGATACGCAGTATTTT,CASSQPLPSSSGGAYDTDTQYF
.,.,TRBJ2-2,TRBV9,TGTGCCAGCAGCGTAGGGGGGGGCCTATTCACCGGGGAGCTGTTTTTT,CASSVGGGLFTGELFF
TRBD2,few,TRBJ2-3,TRBV6-4,TGTGCCAGCAGTGACGCGCGGGGGGGCACAGATACGCAGTATTTT,CASSDARGGTDTQYF
TRBD1,.,TRBJ2-1,TRBV5-4,TGTGCCAGCAGCCGAGGGGGCTCTTACGATGAGCAGTTCTTC,CASSRGGSYDEQFF